These 4 T cell receptor beta chains came from one sample sequenced in a study of PD-1 blockade in mismatch repair-deficient tumors. Assay: immunoSEQ multiplex PCR; the TCRdb copy retains only in-frame clones and omits some. This table holds more than 20,000 clones, approximately 84% found once. The sample in question was peripheral blood, obtained 2 weeks after starting pembrolizumab. The source of these receptors is an adult with mismatch repair-deficient cancer.

The chain joins TRBV7-6 to TRBJ2-1; 7 bases fit TRBD2. The CDR3 extends over 19 amino acids. From germline, CDR1 is SGHVS and CDR2 FNYEAQ. J was trimmed by 4 bases and V by 5 bases; bases with no gene match: 20. The CDR3 here is CASSIEPPLAAQGYNEQFF. The CDR3 DNA sequence: TGTGCCAGCAGCATCGAGCCCCCCCTAGCGGCCCAAGGGTACAATGAGCAGTTCTTC.

This clone was picked up one time. The chain is built from TRBV11-2 and TRBJ2-4; 7 bases align to TRBD1. CDR3 size: 14 residues. The junction had 5 bases not matched to a gene; V was cut back by 1 base and J by 8 bases. Germline V CDR1 and CDR2: SGHAT, FQNNGV. The CDR3 region is CASSLGRQGYIQYF. As DNA, the CDR3 is TGTGCCAGCAGCTTAGGGAGACAGGGATACATTCAGTACTTC.

The gene calls are TRBV5-6 and TRBJ1-2, with 10 nucleotides matching TRBD1. This CDR3 is built from 17 residues. Trimming cost V 0 bases and J 5 bases; bases outside gene matches: 10. The germline V gene encodes CDR1 SGHDT and CDR2 YYEEEE. CDR3 in amino acids: CASSLGGQGLLPYGYTF. The CDR3, as DNA: TGTGCCAGCAGCTTGGGGGGACAGGGGCTTCTCCCTTATGGCTACACCTTC. The full variable domain, completed using reference TRBV5-6 and TRBJ1-2, is DAGVTQSPTHLIKTRGQQVTLRCSPKSGHDTVSWYQQALGQGPQFIFQYYEEEERQRGNFPDRFSGHQFPNYSSELNVNALLLGDSALYLCASSLGGQGLLPYGYTFGSGTRLTVV.

J is TRBJ1-2 and V is TRBV4-1, with 9 positions matching TRBD1. The CDR3 covers 16 residues. Looked up from germline, CDR1 is MGHRA and CDR2 is YSYEKL. The J segment lost 5 bases and the V segment lost 3 bases, leaving 10 bases of the junction unmatched. The CDR3 loop reads CASSHGGGQGDYGYTF. CDR3 DNA sequence: TGCGCCAGCAGCCACGGGGGGGGACAGGGCGATTATGGCTACACCTTC.